This paragraph reports one TCR beta chain. The antigen it binds to is not known. Nothing much larger sits one base from this clone, and base qualities are not available. This record belongs to a study of T-cell reconstitution after alpha-beta-depleted transplantation in children (dated by TCRdb to the mid-2010s). A note on the overall study: Using TCR repertoire profiling, the study followed T-cell immune reconstitution in a quantitative way in children after TCRalphabeta/CD19-depleted allogeneic hematopoietic cell transplantation.

Points the paper makes about the study in general: In some patients, the high TCRbeta diversity seen at day 60 was put down to recipient T cells and intrathymic progenitors that had survived conditioning. The apparently early alphabetaT-cell count recovery about two months after transplant was reportedly dependent on only several hundred rapidly expanded clones derived from non-depleted graft cells. Over the following months the frequencies of hyperexpanded clones went down, and after one year T-cell counts and TCRbeta diversity were mostly credited to newly produced T cells.

Libraries were made using PCR. Instrument used: Illumina HiSeq 2500. Molecular barcoding was employed in the preparation of TCR libraries, with unique molecular identifiers being used to normalize TCRbeta repertoire quantification. TCRdb handled the public reads itself, with Q25 trimming in fastp and clone calling in MiXCR, and kept productive beta chains. Rows with a matching CDR3 protein are joined into one entry that keeps the most common DNA and genes. The sample table contains hundreds of thousands of distinct CDR3 sequences; only one count was recorded for around 16% of them. Roughly two fifths of the sample rests with the top ten. The treatment or condition tag for this specimen amounts to: allogeneic hematopoietic cell transplantation with graft depleted of TCRalphabeta T cells and CD19 B cells. TCRalphabeta/CD19-depleted allogeneic hematopoietic cell grafts were given to the transplant recipients, all of whom were children.

This specimen was PBMCs, mostly from graft donor cells, taken 360 days after TCRalphabeta/CD19-depleted stem cell transplant. The receptor was derived from a male patient aged 2 to 10 who had a stem cell transplant for acute lymphoblastic leukemia, so the T cells may come from the graft donor.

CDR3 protein: CASSLIGDYNEQFF. The DNA sequence reads TGCGCCAGCAGCTTGATCGGGGACTACAATGAGCAGTTCTTC. Here the chain combines TRBV5-1 and TRBJ2-1, with a weak D call of TRBD2 (5 bases match). The junction carries 8 bases between V and J, which are trimmed by 1 base and 3 bases respectively. Counted from cysteine to phenylalanine, this CDR3 has 14 amino acids. Left in the record is the CDR3 DNA by itself, 42 bases read in frame from the first base. Reading the germline V gene gives CDR1 SGHRS and CDR2 YFSETQ.